This is a list of T cell receptor beta chains from one sample in a study of T cells after yellow fever vaccination. TCRdb redid the calling of the 5' RACE reads with MiXCR, one entry per CDR3 protein. The table lists approximately 600,000 distinct CDR3 sequences, roughly an eighth of them singletons. The material was PBMCs, obtained on the day of the yellow fever booster vaccination. The receptor source for this set is a man aged 25 to 40 who received the YFV17D yellow fever vaccine. Each CDR3 is given with its conserved first and last residue. The D gene is left open where the match is weak. A clone size is listed for some rows: how often the clone was seen (once, few, many), or a class if it is expanded.

clone size,J gene,D gene,V gene,CDR3 length,CDR3 DNA,CDR3 protein
NA,TRBJ2-7,NA,TRBV7-3,13,TGTGCCAGCAGCTTAACCCTCGGGGCCAGGCAATACTTC,CASSLTLGARQYF
NA,TRBJ2-1,NA,TRBV5-1,17,TGCGCCAGCAGCTTAATCTCGGCGGGGAGCTCCTACAATGAGCAGTTCTTC,CASSLISAGSSYNEQFF
NA,TRBJ2-7,NA,TRBV4-2,14,TGTGCCAGCAGCCCCGGGATAGCAGGGTACGAGCAGTACTTC,CASSPGIAGYEQYF
NA,TRBJ1-1,TRBD1,TRBV7-9,15,TGTGCCAGCAGCATCGGACAGGGGCGCGCACTTGAAGCTTTCTTT,CASSIGQGRALEAFF
NA,TRBJ2-2,TRBD2,TRBV7-3,15,TGTGCCAGCAGCTTAAGCGGGAGATCCACCGGGGAGCTGTTTTTT,CASSLSGRSTGELFF
NA,TRBJ1-4,NA,TRBV20-1,14,TGCAGTGCTAGAAGAAGGGGGGTTAATGAAAAACTGTTTTTT,CSARRRGVNEKLFF
few,TRBJ2-1,NA,TRBV12-3/TRBV12-4,15,TGTGCCAGCAGTTTAGCGCTGACAGGCTACAATGAGCAGTTCTTC,CASSLALTGYNEQFF
NA,TRBJ2-1,NA,TRBV4-3,15,TGCGCCAGCAGCCAAGAGTACGCAGACAACAATGAGCAGTTCTTC,CASSQEYADNNEQFF
many,TRBJ1-2,NA,TRBV9,14,TGTGCCAGCAGCGTAGGTTTAGGGGCTCGTGGCTACACCTTC,CASSVGLGARGYTF
NA,TRBJ2-7,NA,TRBV7-8,15,TGTGCCAGCAGCCCGCCCCACGCGCGGGCGTACGAGCAGTACTTC,CASSPPHARAYEQYF
many,TRBJ2-7,NA,TRBV3-1,13,TGTGCCAGCAGCGACCCAGGAGAGCACGAGCAGTACTTC,CASSDPGEHEQYF
NA,TRBJ2-7,NA,TRBV14,16,TGTGCCAGCAGCCACGGACGGGACGCCGGCTCCTACGAGCAGTACTTC,CASSHGRDAGSYEQYF
few,TRBJ2-1,NA,TRBV27,14,TGTGCCAGCAGTTTAGGATGGACTAACAATGAGCAGTTCTTC,CASSLGWTNNEQFF
NA,TRBJ2-7,NA,TRBV30,14,TGTGCCTGGAGTGTACGCAGGAAGACCTACGAGCAGTACTTC,CAWSVRRKTYEQYF
NA,TRBJ2-1,NA,TRBV29-1,14,TGCAGCGGGGCTATTCGGAGCTCCTACAATGAGCAGTTCTTC,CSGAIRSSYNEQFF
NA,TRBJ2-7,TRBD2,TRBV20-1,12,TGCAGCGGGCGCGGGGGGGCCTACGAGCAGTACTTC,CSGRGGAYEQYF
NA,TRBJ1-1,NA,TRBV6-2/TRBV6-3,16,TGTGCCAGCAGTTACCCTACGGTTATCCCGGGCACTGAAGCTTTCTTT,CASSYPTVIPGTEAFF
NA,TRBJ1-2,TRBD1,TRBV9,15,TGTGCCAGCAGCGGACATGGACAGGTTAACTATGGCTACACCTTC,CASSGHGQVNYGYTF
NA,TRBJ2-1,NA,TRBV20-1,11,TGCAGTGCCGGACCCTTCAATGAGCAGTTCTTC,CSAGPFNEQFF
few,TRBJ2-3,TRBD2,TRBV20-1,14,TGCAGTGCTAGCGGAGCGGGAGGAATTGATACGCAGTATTTT,CSASGAGGIDTQYF
NA,TRBJ1-2,NA,TRBV18,16,TGTGCCAGCTCGAAGGACCAAGGGGAGTTTTCATATGGCTACACCTTC,CASSKDQGEFSYGYTF
few,TRBJ2-6,NA,TRBV6-5,16,TGTGCCAGCAGTTCTCCAAGGACATACGGGGCCAACGTCCTGACTTTC,CASSSPRTYGANVLTF
few,TRBJ2-5,NA,TRBV18,17,TGTGCCAGCTCACGAGAAGTGGGGGGTTGGCTCCAAGAGACCCAGTACTTC,CASSREVGGWLQETQYF
NA,TRBJ1-2,NA,TRBV5-6,15,TGTGCCAGCAGCTTGGACCCGGACGGAAATTATGGCTACACCTTC,CASSLDPDGNYGYTF
NA,TRBJ2-7,NA,TRBV5-1,15,TGCGCCAGCAGCTTGTTGCCCCAGGGGACCTACGAGCAGTACTTC,CASSLLPQGTYEQYF
NA,TRBJ2-1,TRBD2,TRBV5-1,14,TGCGCCAGCAGCTTGACTAGCGGGAGGTATGAGCAGTTCTTC,CASSLTSGRYEQFF
NA,TRBJ2-1,TRBD2,TRBV12-3/TRBV12-4,18,TGTGCCAGCAGTTTAGGGCCGCTCGTCAGCGGGAGGGCCGGTGAGCAGTTCTTC,CASSLGPLVSGRAGEQFF
NA,TRBJ2-7,NA,TRBV4-1,15,TGCGCCAGCAGCAGATACCAGACAGCTTATTACGAGCAGTACTTC,CASSRYQTAYYEQYF
few,TRBJ1-5,NA,TRBV27,16,TGTGCCAGCAGTTTTTCGGGGGGGGGGCGGTATCAGCCCCAGCATTTT,CASSFSGGGRYQPQHF
NA,TRBJ2-1,NA,TRBV6-2/TRBV6-3,11,TGTGCCAGCACTGGCCTGTTTGAGCAGTTCTTC,CASTGLFEQFF
many,TRBJ2-1,NA,TRBV27,11,TGTGCCAGCCGCTTTCTTGCTGAGCAGTTCTTC,CASRFLAEQFF
few,TRBJ2-3,TRBD1,TRBV6-2/TRBV6-3,15,TGTGCCAGCAGTACGATACAGGGGTTGGCAGATACGCAGTATTTT,CASSTIQGLADTQYF
many,TRBJ2-1,NA,TRBV7-8,19,TGTGCCAGCAGCTTATTCCTTTCCCGTGGCGCTTCGGCCTACAATGAGCAGTTCTTC,CASSLFLSRGASAYNEQFF
many,TRBJ2-7,TRBD1,TRBV7-2,15,TGTGCCAGCAGCCTAGGGACAGGCGTAAACTACGAGCAGTACTTC,CASSLGTGVNYEQYF
few,TRBJ1-5,NA,TRBV20-1,13,TGCAGTGCTGAGGGAGATAGCAATCAGCCCCAGCATTTT,CSAEGDSNQPQHF
NA,TRBJ1-1,NA,TRBV19,13,TGTGCCAGTCATAGCAGGGGAGTCACTGAAGCTTTCTTT,CASHSRGVTEAFF
few,TRBJ2-7,NA,TRBV5-1,17,TGCGCCAGCAGCTTGAACGGCAGAGGATCGACGACCTACGAGCAGTACTTC,CASSLNGRGSTTYEQYF